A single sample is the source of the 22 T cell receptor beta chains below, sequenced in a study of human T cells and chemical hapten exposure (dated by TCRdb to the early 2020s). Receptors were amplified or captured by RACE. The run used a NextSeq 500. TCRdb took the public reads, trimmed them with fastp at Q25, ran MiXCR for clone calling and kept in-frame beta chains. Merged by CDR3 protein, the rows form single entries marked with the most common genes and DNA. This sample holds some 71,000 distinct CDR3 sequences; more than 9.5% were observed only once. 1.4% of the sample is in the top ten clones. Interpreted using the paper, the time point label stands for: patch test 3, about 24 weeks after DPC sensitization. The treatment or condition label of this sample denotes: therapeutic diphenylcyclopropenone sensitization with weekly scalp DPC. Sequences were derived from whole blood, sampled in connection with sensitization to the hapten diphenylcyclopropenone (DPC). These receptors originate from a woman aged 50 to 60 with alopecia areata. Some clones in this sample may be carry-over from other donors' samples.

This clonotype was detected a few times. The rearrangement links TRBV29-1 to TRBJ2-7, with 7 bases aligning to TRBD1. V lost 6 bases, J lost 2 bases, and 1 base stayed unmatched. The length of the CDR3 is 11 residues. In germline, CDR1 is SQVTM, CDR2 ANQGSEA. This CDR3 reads CSVQGTYEQYF. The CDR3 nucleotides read TGCAGCGTACAGGGGACCTACGAGCAGTACTTC.

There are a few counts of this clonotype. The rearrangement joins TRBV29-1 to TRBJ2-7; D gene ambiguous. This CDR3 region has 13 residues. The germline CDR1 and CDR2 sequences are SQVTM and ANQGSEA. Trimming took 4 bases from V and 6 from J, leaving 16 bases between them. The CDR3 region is CSVGAGDQVEQYF. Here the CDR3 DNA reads TGCAGCGTTGGGGCAGGCGATCAGGTCGAGCAGTACTTC.

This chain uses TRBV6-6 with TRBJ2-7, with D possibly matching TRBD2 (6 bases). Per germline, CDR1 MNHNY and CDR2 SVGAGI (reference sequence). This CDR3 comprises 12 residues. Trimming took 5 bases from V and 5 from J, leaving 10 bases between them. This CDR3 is CASSPSANEQYF. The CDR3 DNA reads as TGTGCCAGCAGTCCTAGCGCGAACGAGCAGTACTTC.

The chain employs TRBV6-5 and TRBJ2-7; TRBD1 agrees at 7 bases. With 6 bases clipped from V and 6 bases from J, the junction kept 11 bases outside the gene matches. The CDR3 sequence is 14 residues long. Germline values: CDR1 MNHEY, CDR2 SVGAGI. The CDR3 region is CASSSWDSPGEQYF. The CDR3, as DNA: TGTGCCAGCAGCTCTTGGGACAGTCCTGGCGAGCAGTACTTC.

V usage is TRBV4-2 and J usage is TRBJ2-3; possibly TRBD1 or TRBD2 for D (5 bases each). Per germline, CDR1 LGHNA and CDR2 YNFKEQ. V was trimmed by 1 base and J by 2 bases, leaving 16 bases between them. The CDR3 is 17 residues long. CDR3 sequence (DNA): TGTGCCAGCAGCCAAGGGTTTGGGGCTAGCACCACAGATACGCAGTATTTT. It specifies CASSQGFGASTTDTQYF.

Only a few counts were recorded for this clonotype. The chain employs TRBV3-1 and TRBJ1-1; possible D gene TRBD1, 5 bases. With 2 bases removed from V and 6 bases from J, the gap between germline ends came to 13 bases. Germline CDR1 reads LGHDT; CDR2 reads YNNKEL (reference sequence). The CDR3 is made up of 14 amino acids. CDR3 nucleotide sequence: TGTGCCAGCAGCCAATTGCAGGGTTCCTCTGAAGCTTTCTTT. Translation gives CASSQLQGSSEAFF.

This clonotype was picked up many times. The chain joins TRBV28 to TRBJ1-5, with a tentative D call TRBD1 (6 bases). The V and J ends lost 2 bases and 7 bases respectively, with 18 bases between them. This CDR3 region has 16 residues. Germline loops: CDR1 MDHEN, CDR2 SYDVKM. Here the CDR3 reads CASSLGGRLIYQPQHF. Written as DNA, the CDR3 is TGTGCCAGCAGTTTAGGGGGGCGGTTGATTTACCAGCCCCAGCATTTT.

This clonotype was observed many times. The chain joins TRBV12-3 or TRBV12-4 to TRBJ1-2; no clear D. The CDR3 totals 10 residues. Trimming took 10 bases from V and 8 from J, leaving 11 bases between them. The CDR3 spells CATTGRGYTF. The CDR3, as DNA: TGTGCCACTACCGGGCGAGGCTACACCTTC.

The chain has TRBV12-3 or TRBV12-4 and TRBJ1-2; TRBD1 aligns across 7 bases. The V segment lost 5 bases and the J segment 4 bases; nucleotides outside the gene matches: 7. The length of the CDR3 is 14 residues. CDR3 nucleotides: TGTGCCAGCAGTGCCCGTACAGGGGCCTATGGCTACACCTTC. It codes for CASSARTGAYGYTF.

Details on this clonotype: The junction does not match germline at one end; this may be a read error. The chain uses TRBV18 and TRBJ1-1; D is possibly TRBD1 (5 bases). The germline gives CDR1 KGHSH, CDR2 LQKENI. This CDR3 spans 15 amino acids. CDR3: CASSRLGAPNAEAFF. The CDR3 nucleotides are TGTGCCAGCTCACGATTAGGGGCCCCGAACGCTGAAGCTTTCTTT.

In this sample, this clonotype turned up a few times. CDR3 amino acids: CASSNRDRPPYGYTF. In nucleotides, the CDR3 is TGTGCCAGCAGCAACAGGGACAGACCTCCCTATGGCTACACCTTC. The gene calls are TRBV7-2 and TRBJ1-2; 7 bases fit TRBD1. The CDR3 is made up of 15 amino acids. The trim removed 5 bases at V and 4 bases at J, leaving 10 bases unmatched. Germline loops: CDR1 SGHTA, CDR2 FQGNSA.

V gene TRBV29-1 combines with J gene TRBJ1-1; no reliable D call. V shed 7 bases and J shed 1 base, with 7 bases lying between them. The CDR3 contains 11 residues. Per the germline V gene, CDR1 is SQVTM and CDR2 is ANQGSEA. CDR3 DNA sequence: TGCAGCGGCGGAGGGAACACTGAAGCTTTCTTT. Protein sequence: CSGGGNTEAFF.

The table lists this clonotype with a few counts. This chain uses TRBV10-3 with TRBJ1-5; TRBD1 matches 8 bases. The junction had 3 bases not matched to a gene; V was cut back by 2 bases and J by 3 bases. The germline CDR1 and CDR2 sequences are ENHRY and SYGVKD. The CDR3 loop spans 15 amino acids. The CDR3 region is CAISEGQGPNQPQHF. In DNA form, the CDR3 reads TGTGCCATCAGTGAGGGACAGGGTCCCAATCAGCCCCAGCATTTT.

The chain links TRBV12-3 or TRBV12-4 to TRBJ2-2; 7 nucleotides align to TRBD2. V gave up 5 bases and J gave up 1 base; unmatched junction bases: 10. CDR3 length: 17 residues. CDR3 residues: CASSTLPSGGNTGELFF. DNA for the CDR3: TGTGCCAGCAGTACCCTTCCGTCGGGGGGGAACACCGGGGAGCTGTTTTTT.

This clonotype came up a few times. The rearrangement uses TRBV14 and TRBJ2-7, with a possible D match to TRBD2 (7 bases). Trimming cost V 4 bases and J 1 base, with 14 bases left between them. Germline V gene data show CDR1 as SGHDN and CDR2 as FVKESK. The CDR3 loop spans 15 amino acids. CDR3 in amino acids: CASSREGVWSYEQYF. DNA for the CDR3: TGTGCCAGCAGCCGGGAGGGGGTTTGGTCCTACGAGCAGTACTTC.

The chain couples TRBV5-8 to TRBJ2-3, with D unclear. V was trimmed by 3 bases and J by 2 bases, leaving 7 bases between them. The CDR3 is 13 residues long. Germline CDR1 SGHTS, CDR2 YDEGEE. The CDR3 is CASSSRTTDTQYF. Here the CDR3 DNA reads TGTGCCAGCAGCTCCCGGACCACAGATACGCAGTATTTT.

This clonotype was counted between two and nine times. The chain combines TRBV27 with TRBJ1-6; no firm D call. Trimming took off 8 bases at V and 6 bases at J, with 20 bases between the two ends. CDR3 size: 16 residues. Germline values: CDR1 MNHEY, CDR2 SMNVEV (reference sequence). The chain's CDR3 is CASGPLAAAANSPLHF. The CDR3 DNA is TGTGCCAGCGGGCCTCTCGCGGCAGCCGCTAATTCACCCCTCCACTTT.

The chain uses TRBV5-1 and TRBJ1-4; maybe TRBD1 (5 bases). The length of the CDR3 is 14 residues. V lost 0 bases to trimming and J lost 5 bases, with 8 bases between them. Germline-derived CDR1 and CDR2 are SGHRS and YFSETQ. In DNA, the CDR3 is TGCGCCAGCAGCTTGGTGGCAGGGAATGAAAAACTGTTTTTT. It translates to CASSLVAGNEKLFF.

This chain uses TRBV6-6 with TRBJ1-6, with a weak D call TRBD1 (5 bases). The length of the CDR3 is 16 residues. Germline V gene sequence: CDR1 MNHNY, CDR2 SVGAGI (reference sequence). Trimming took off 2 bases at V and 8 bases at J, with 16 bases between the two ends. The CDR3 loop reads CASSYANPRGDSPLHF. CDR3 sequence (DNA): TGTGCCAGCAGTTACGCCAACCCGAGGGGAGATTCACCCCTCCACTTT.

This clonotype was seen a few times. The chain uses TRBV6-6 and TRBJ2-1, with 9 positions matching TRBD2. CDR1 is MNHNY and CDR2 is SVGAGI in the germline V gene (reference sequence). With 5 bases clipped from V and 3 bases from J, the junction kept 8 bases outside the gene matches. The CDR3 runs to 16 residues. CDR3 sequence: CASSPRLAGSYNEQFF. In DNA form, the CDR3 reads TGTGCCAGCAGTCCTCGCCTAGCGGGAAGCTACAATGAGCAGTTCTTC.

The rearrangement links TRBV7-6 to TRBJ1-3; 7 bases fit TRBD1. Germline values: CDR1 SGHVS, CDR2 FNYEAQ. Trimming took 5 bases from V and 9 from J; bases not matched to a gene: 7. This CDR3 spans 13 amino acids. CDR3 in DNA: TGTGCCAGCAGCGCGGGACAGTTTGGCACCATATATTTT. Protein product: CASSAGQFGTIYF.

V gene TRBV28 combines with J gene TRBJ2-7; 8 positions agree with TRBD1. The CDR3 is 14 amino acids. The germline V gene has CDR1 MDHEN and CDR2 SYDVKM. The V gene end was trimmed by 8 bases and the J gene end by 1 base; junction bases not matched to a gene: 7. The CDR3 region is CASCWTGPSYEQYF. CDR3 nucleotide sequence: TGTGCCAGCTGTTGGACAGGGCCGTCCTACGAGCAGTACTTC.